The entry that follows covers one T cell receptor beta chain sequence. The patients serving as multiple sclerosis controls were treatment-naive. They had stable or active relapsing-remitting disease and fulfilled revised McDonald criteria. The data originate from a study of CD8 T cells in Susac syndrome. The V end was cut by 6 bases, the J end by 7 bases, with 9 bases between. CDR1 and CDR2 from the germline V gene are MDHEN and SYDVKM. The CDR3 length is 11 residues. Reverse transcription of about 0.5 to 1 ug RNA was carried out with random hexamers. The TCR beta CDR3 was amplified by immunoSEQ multiplex PCR across 54 Vbeta, 13 Jbeta. TCRdb reprocessed the immunoSEQ multiplex PCR reads with MiXCR, giving one entry per CDR3 protein. The table records a few hundred thousand distinct CDR3 sequences, around 93% of them present only once.

This sequence was found in a human donor with multiple sclerosis. Sample: CD4+ T cells from PBMCs. V is TRBV28 and J is TRBJ2-5; no clear D gene. The CDR3 DNA follows: TGTGCCAGCAGGTACGGGTGGACCCAGTACTTC. As protein: CASRYGWTQYF. The full variable domain, with the rest looked up from reference TRBV28 and TRBJ2-5, is DVKVTQSSRYLVKRTGEKVFLECVQDMDHENMFWYRQDPGLGLRLIYFSYDVKMKEKGDIPEGYSVSREKKERFSLILESASTNQTSMYLCASRYGWTQYFGPGTRLLVL.